This T cell receptor beta chain originates from a study of beta chain features in type 1 diabetes (dated by TCRdb to 2016 to 2019). Notes on the research overall: Mean age, gender distribution, total cell number and subset yield did not differ between patients and healthy donors. A total of roughly 100 million sorted cells were examined across all samples, and the number of cells per subset was strongly correlated with RNA yield. In the study, TCRB repertoires of sorted circulating CD4+ T cell subsets from recently diagnosed type 1 diabetes patients were compared with those of matched healthy donors. Regulatory and stem cell-like memory subsets were obtained from only 8 patients and about eight healthy donors, while naive and central memory subsets were obtained from all 30 or so donors.

All of the isolated RNA was reverse transcribed with the High Capacity cDNA Reverse Transcription Kit, so expressed TCRB transcripts were sequenced. Deep immunoSEQ sequencing was applied to naive, central memory and regulatory T cell samples, giving an average of approximately 3.8 million total reads per sample. After sorted cells were lysed in RLT buffer, RNA was extracted with DNase-treated RNeasy Micro or Mini kits, with the choice depending on cell number. To prevent cross-contamination, each cell subset was processed individually, whereas patient and healthy donor samples were processed jointly. The immunoSEQ multiplex PCR was used to amplify TCRB sequences from cDNA, yielding 87-bp fragments that span the CDR3 region. Amplicons were sequenced on the Illumina HiSeq platform. On the authors' methods: Synthetic template baselines were used to correct PCR bias computationally, reads within Hamming distance 2 were collapsed, and singletons that could not be merged were discarded. Reads were aligned against IMGT so that V, D and J genes, CDR3 length and insertions or deletions at six rearrangement sites could be assigned. Within each subset, clonotype counts were normalized to sorted cell number, after which true diversity and Gini coefficients were computed with the tcR R package. The overlap coefficient, calculated on TCRB nucleotide sequences, was used to quantify repertoire sharing. Out-of-frame TCRB sequences from naive cells were analyzed to stand in for the pre-selection repertoire. This is the immuneACCESS table as TCRdb keeps it, with only in-frame sequences that have V and J called. A part of the clones is gone; compared with another copy, unresolved V genes explain less than half, and the rest is unexplained. That table gives V, J and clone size, and the DNA gave D and trimming. In this sample the table shows 900,000 or so clones, about a sixth of which occur a single time. The ten largest clones add up to 0.02% to 0.025% of the sample.

Paper-wide results and their limitations: At VDJ recombination sites, patients with type 1 diabetes made fewer insertions and deleted more nucleotides, a pattern implying thymic rearrangement abnormalities. Type 1 diabetes patients showed a moderate but significant shortening of TCRB CDR3 length in all four CD4+ subsets. HLA sub-analyses involved small numbers of individuals, so any influence of HLA type on TCRB rearrangement remained unresolved. Because cDNA was sequenced instead of genomic DNA, activated cells with high expression could be over-represented, although the groups did not differ in activation or CD3 levels. PCR may preferentially amplify shorter templates, but because patient and control samples were amplified and corrected together, any resulting skew would affect both groups equally. Naive, central memory and regulatory TCRB repertoires appeared to be more alike among patients than among healthy donors.

A single peripheral blood draw of approximately 110 mL on average was collected from each donor into heparinised tubes. A BD FACSAria II was used to sort naive, central memory, regulatory and stem cell-like memory CD4+ T cells with a panel that included CD45RO, CCR7, CD25, CD127, CD95 and CD27. A purity above 95% was achieved for all sorted populations. PBMCs were isolated right away by Lymphoprep density gradient centrifugation and were stained directly, without culture. So that batch effects would be minimized, each experiment stained and sorted samples in pairs, pairing one healthy donor with one patient. Including cysteine and phenylalanine, the CDR3 has 17 amino acids. Only CDR3 DNA remains: 51 bases, in frame from the first base. Via the germline V gene (reference sequence), CDR1 is LNHNV and CDR2 YYDKDF. V loses 0 bases of germline sequence and J loses 0 bases, and the interval between the two ends is 15 bases.

Worth noting for this clone: Its binding antigen is unknown. It has no much larger one-base neighbor in the sample; base qualities were not kept.

This receptor was obtained from a woman aged 18-30 years in good health. Specimen: naive CD4+ T cells from blood. The cell subset or site label here, explained by the study, means: true naive CD4+ T cells. The chain was built from TRBV15 and TRBJ2-7; the D element could tentatively be TRBD1 or TRBD2, as 5 bases agree for each. The sequence in DNA is TGTGCCACCAGCAGAGATCCGGGACGTAAGAGCTCCTACGAGCAGTACTTC. Its protein reads: CATSRDPGRKSSYEQYF.